This T cell receptor beta chain comes out of a study of tumor-infiltrating lymphocytes in primary liver carcinoma. This clonotype was seen once. Its antigen is not known. One end of the junction does not line up with germline, which may come from a read error. Unsorted whole blood yielded the blood RNA, and germline DNA was also extracted. At sampling, these chronic HBV carriers had received no treatment. The germline V gene encodes CDR1 SGHAT and CDR2 FQNNGV. The CDR3 is 16 amino acids. Study-wide results and caveats: Tumors and blood were compared for top-250-clone fraction, and tumors had the significantly higher value (p = 0.039).

The template, 500 ng total RNA, yielded TCR beta cDNA made with a constant-region primer. Slightly modified ARM-PCR with three nested multiplex PCR rounds yielded TCR beta libraries. Forward primers for TRBV1-TRBV30 and a C-beta reverse primer served the first two PCR rounds, at about 9 cycles each. In TCRdb, the multiplex PCR reads were re-called with MiXCR into one record per CDR3 protein. The sample carries around 330,000 distinct CDR3 sequences, around 50% recorded once. The rearrangement joins TRBV11-2 to TRBJ2-3, with no clear D. Sequencing used peripheral blood. The sequence was collected from a woman aged 25-40 years with primary liver carcinoma and hepatitis B virus infection. In nucleotides, the CDR3 is TGTGCCATCAGCCTGGTGACTTATCCTAGCACAGATACGCAGTATTTT. Its protein is CAISLVTYPSTDTQYF.